This T cell receptor beta chain was identified in a study of cytomegalovirus exposure and HLA in healthy donors. The PCR made use of 60 Vbeta and 13 Jbeta primers. Measured with immunoSEQ multiplex PCR; TCRdb has only the in-frame clones, and not every one. This repertoire shows about 220,000 clones, 82% found once; its top ten account for more than 5%. Sequenced sample: PBMCs. The receptor comes from a middle-aged woman in good health and CMV-seropositive.

The CDR3 reads CASSVDPRDTQYF. CDR3 DNA sequence: TGTGCCAGCAGCGTAGACCCCAGGGATACGCAGTATTTT. The chain carries TRBV9 and TRBJ2-3, with D unclear. V lost 0 bases, J lost 6 bases, and 8 bases lay in between. The CDR3 contains 13 residues. Germline-derived CDR1 and CDR2 are SGDLS and YYNGEE.